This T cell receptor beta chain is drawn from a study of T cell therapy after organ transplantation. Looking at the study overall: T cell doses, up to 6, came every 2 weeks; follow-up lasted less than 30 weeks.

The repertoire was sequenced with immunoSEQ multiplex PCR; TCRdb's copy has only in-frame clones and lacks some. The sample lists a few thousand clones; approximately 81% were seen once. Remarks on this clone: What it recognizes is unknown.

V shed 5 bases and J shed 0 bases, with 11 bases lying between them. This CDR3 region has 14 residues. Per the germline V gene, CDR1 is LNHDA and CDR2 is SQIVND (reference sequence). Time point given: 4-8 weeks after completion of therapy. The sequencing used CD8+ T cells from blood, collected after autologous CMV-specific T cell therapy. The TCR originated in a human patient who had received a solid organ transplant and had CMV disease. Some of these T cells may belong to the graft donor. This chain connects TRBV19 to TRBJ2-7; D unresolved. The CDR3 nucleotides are TGTGCCAGTAGTCCCGGTGTGAGCTCCTACGAGCAGTACTTC. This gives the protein CASSPGVSSYEQYF.